This T cell receptor (beta chain) came from a study of early T cells in non-severe SARS-CoV-2 infection. Study-level background: Sequencing of unsorted whole blood was done on bulk RNA, leaving chains unpaired.

Each CDR3 protein gets one entry after TCRdb re-called the 5' RACE reads with MiXCR. The sample shows 90,000 to 130,000 distinct CDR3 sequences, 12% of them seen only once. Trimming pared 1 base from V and 4 bases from J, leaving 13 bases between. The CDR3 contains 14 residues. Germline CDR1 DFQATT, CDR2 SNEGSKA (reference sequence). At least ten counts were recorded for this clonotype. The sequencing input was whole blood. The chain couples TRBV20-1 to TRBJ2-5; D gene ambiguous. The clonotype was recovered from an adult who was a healthcare worker with PCR-confirmed SARS-CoV-2 infection or an uninfected control (not recorded which). The CDR3 sequence is CSARAGADRETQYF. The CDR3 DNA reads TGCAGTGCTAGAGCTGGAGCAGACCGAGAGACCCAGTACTTC.